The 21 T cell receptor beta chains presented below share a single source sample, sequenced in a study of CD8 T cells in ankylosing spondylitis. TCRdb re-called the 5' RACE reads through MiXCR, storing one row per CDR3 protein. The sample lists 150,000 to 200,000 distinct CDR3 sequences, 10% to 15% occurring once. The sample comprised blood, either unsorted or a sorted T cell fraction (not recorded which). These receptors were obtained from a female donor with ankylosing spondylitis or in good health (not recorded which).

The chain uses TRBV2 and TRBJ1-5; 11 nucleotides align to TRBD1. Unmatched junction bases numbered 6, after V lost 4 bases and J lost 10 bases. The CDR3 sequence is 14 residues long. Germline values: CDR1 SNHLY, CDR2 FYNNEI. The CDR3 bases are TGTGCCAGCAGTGTGGGACAGGGGGTAGGTCCCCAGCATTTT. Amino acids: CASSVGQGVGPQHF.

This clonotype was counted many times. The chain joins TRBV7-8 to TRBJ1-5; tentatively, D is TRBD1 (6 bases). Trimming removed 5 bases from V and 0 bases from J, with 14 bases in between. Germline V gives CDR1 SGHVS, CDR2 FQNEAQ. This CDR3 comprises 16 residues. Here the CDR3 reads CASSPYRAGSNQPQHF. In DNA, the CDR3 is TGTGCCAGCAGCCCTTACAGGGCGGGTAGCAATCAGCCCCAGCATTTT.

This chain joins TRBV30 and TRBJ2-3; D possibly uses TRBD1 or TRBD2 (5 bases each). The CDR3 runs to 15 residues. The V and J ends lost 0 bases and 5 bases respectively, with 15 bases between them. The V gene's germline CDR1 is GTSNPN and CDR2 SVGIG (reference sequence). The CDR3 DNA follows: TGTGCCTGGAGTGTACCGGGACCCCAGGGAGATACGCAGTATTTT. The encoded protein is CAWSVPGPQGDTQYF.

This clonotype has a handful of counts. The chain combines TRBV20-1 with TRBJ2-3; a possible D gene is TRBD2 (5 bases). Germline V gene lookup returns CDR1 DFQATT and CDR2 SNEGSKA (reference sequence). V lost 3 bases and J lost 6, with 13 bases in between. The CDR3 spans 13 residues. CDR3: CSARSGGADTQYF. The DNA of the CDR3 is TGCAGTGCTAGGTCTGGAGGCGCGGATACGCAGTATTTT.

The sample holds many counts of this clonotype. The CDR3, as DNA: TGTGCCAGCAGCCTCACTAGCGGGAGCCACACCGGGGAGCTGTTTTTT. Translated, it gives CASSLTSGSHTGELFF. The gene calls are TRBV11-2 and TRBJ2-2; 11 bases map to TRBD2. Germline-derived CDR1 and CDR2 are SGHAT and FQNNGV. This CDR3 has 16 amino acids. V lost 5 bases and J lost 3; bases outside the gene matches: 5. Combining the CDR3 with reference TRBV11-2 and TRBJ2-2 gives the whole variable domain EAGVAQSPRYKIIEKRQSVAFWCNPISGHATLYWYQQILGQGPKLLIQFQNNGVVDDSQLPKDRFSAERLKGVDSTLKIQPAKLEDSAVYLCASSLTSGSHTGELFFGEGSRLTVL.

This clonotype has just a few counts. The chain recombines TRBV2 with TRBJ2-3, with 7 nucleotides matching TRBD2. The CDR3 is made up of 13 amino acids. Germline V lookup: CDR1 SNHLY, CDR2 FYNNEI. Trimming at V came to 4 bases and at J to 5 bases, leaving 3 bases not matched to a gene. CDR3 sequence reads: CASSAREGDTQYF. In DNA, the CDR3 is TGTGCCAGCAGTGCCAGGGAGGGAGATACGCAGTATTTT.

Many counts were recorded for this clonotype. The V and J genes are TRBV29-1 and TRBJ2-1; D might be TRBD1 or TRBD2, each matching 7 bases. Germline lookup yields CDR1 SQVTM and CDR2 ANQGSEA. This CDR3 is 14 amino acids long. V was shortened by 4 bases and J by 3 bases, with 13 bases between the two germline ends. The CDR3, as DNA: TGCAGCGTTGGACAGGGAGGGTTCTACAATGAGCAGTTCTTC. Translated: CSVGQGGFYNEQFF.

About this clonotype: Possible read error: a much larger clone is one base away. The V and J genes are TRBV27 and TRBJ1-2; D unclear. The germline V gene has CDR1 MNHEY and CDR2 SMNVEV (reference sequence). The CDR3 loop spans 13 amino acids. The CDR3 DNA reads TGTGCCAGCGCGCTAGACACGAACTATGGCTACATCTTC. Translating it yields CASALDTNYGYIF.

There are many counts of this clonotype. This sequence joins TRBV12-3 or TRBV12-4 and TRBJ1-1; a possible D gene is TRBD1 (5 bases). V was clipped by 6 bases and J by 2 bases, with 19 bases between them. The CDR3 consists of 16 residues. The CDR3 reads CASSHPRATVNTEAFF. The CDR3 DNA reads TGTGCCAGCAGCCACCCACGGGCGACAGTAAACACTGAAGCTTTCTTT.

This clonotype was counted only a few times. The rearrangement joins TRBV29-1 to TRBJ2-7; D unresolved. Trimming pared 0 bases from V and 11 bases from J, leaving 14 bases between. From germline, CDR1 is SQVTM and CDR2 ANQGSEA. CDR3 length equals 12 residues. CDR3 coding DNA: TGCAGCGTTGAAGAAGGAGCCAGGAGCAAGTACTTC. Its protein is CSVEEGARSKYF.

This clonotype has more than one count but fewer than ten. This chain connects TRBV9 to TRBJ2-1; 11 bases are a match to TRBD2. CDR3 length: 19 residues. Trimming cost V 3 bases and J 0 bases; bases outside gene matches: 11. CDR1 and CDR2 from the germline V gene are SGDLS and YYNGEE. The CDR3 spells CASSARLAGGPLSYNEQFF. CDR3 DNA sequence: TGTGCCAGCAGCGCCCGATTAGCGGGAGGGCCTCTCTCCTACAATGAGCAGTTCTTC.

A word on this clonotype: A much larger clone is a single base away; this may be a read error. This chain uses TRBV29-1 with TRBJ2-7; D is possibly TRBD1 (5 bases). CDR3 length: 12 amino acids. Germline loops: CDR1 SQVTM, CDR2 ANQGSEA. The V and J ends lost 8 bases and 0 bases respectively, with 11 bases between them. The CDR3 reads CSIKGVSYEQYF. The CDR3 DNA is TGCAGCATAAAAGGGGTCTCCTACGAGCAGTACTTC.

This clonotype occurred many times. This chain links TRBV19 with TRBJ1-6; maybe TRBD1 (5 bases). The V gene's germline CDR1 is LNHDA and CDR2 SQIVND (reference sequence). The CDR3 length is 12 residues. V gave up 3 bases and J gave up 11 bases, with 8 bases separating them. The CDR3 sequence is CASSISQAPLHF. The CDR3 DNA follows: TGTGCCAGTAGTATCTCACAGGCACCCCTCCACTTT.

This clonotype was observed many times. This chain links TRBV10-3 with TRBJ2-2; 11 nucleotides line up with TRBD1. The CDR3 totals 14 residues. Unmatched junction bases numbered 6, after V lost 11 bases and J lost 4 bases. Germline V gene lookup returns CDR1 ENHRY and CDR2 SYGVKD. Here the CDR3 DNA reads TGTGCCGTCTCCGGGACAGGGGGCACCGGGGAGCTGTTTTTT. As protein: CAVSGTGGTGELFF.

This clonotype has ten or more counts. CDR3 sequence reads: CASRPLGTGNQPQHF. Written as DNA, the CDR3 is TGTGCCAGCAGGCCTCTCGGGACGGGCAATCAGCCCCAGCATTTT. The chain has TRBV12-3 or TRBV12-4 and TRBJ1-5, with D possibly TRBD1 on 5 matching bases. The CDR3 runs 15 residues. The V end was cut by 6 bases, the J end by 2 bases, with 14 bases between.

This clonotype was recorded many times. The chain joins TRBV7-2 to TRBJ1-2; possible D gene TRBD1, 5 bases. The CDR3 is 12 amino acids. V was clipped by 6 bases and J by 3 bases, with 8 bases between them. CDR1 is SGHTA, CDR2 FQGNSA, per germline. CDR3 nucleotide sequence: TGTGCCAGCAGTCAGGGATACTATGGCTACACCTTC. It is translated as CASSQGYYGYTF. The full variable domain, in which reference TRBV7-2 and TRBJ1-2 provide the parts outside the CDR3, is GAGVSQSPSNKVTEKGKDVELRCDPISGHTALYWYRQSLGQGLEFLIYFQGNSAPDKSGLPSDRFSAERTGGSVSTLTIQRTQQEDSAVYLCASSQGYYGYTFGSGTRLTVV.

This clonotype was counted only a few times. The genes are TRBV27 and TRBJ2-3; 7 positions agree with TRBD1. The V gene's germline CDR1 is MNHEY and CDR2 SMNVEV (reference sequence). J lost 2 bases, V lost 8 bases, and 10 bases had no gene match. The CDR3 extends over 15 amino acids. The CDR3 DNA reads as TGTGCCAGCCATCAGGGGGACGCTTACACAGATACGCAGTATTTT. As protein: CASHQGDAYTDTQYF.

This clonotype was observed at least ten times. The chain couples TRBV4-2 to TRBJ2-1; the D is unclear. From germline, CDR1 is LGHNA and CDR2 YNFKEQ. V lost 0 bases and J 6 bases, leaving 9 bases between the germline ends. The CDR3 extends over 14 amino acids. This chain's CDR3 is CASSQESATNEQFF. The CDR3 bases are TGTGCCAGCAGCCAAGAATCGGCCACCAATGAGCAGTTCTTC.

This clonotype was detected many times. The rearrangement uses TRBV20-1 and TRBJ2-7, with 9 bases fitting TRBD2. V dropped 1 base and J dropped 4; count of bases not matched to a gene: 11. The CDR3 consists of 16 residues. The germline CDR1 and CDR2 sequences are DFQATT and SNEGSKA (reference sequence). This CDR3 reads CSARAFAGGPGYEQYF. The CDR3 bases are TGCAGTGCTAGAGCCTTCGCGGGAGGGCCGGGTTACGAGCAGTACTTC.

The chain combines TRBV5-1 with TRBJ1-4, with D hard to call. CDR1 is SGHRS, CDR2 YFSETQ, per germline. V was cut by 4 bases and J by 0 bases, with 10 bases left in between. The CDR3 runs to 15 residues. Here the CDR3 reads CASSDPQTTNEKLFF. For the CDR3, the DNA is TGCGCCAGCAGCGACCCCCAAACAACTAATGAAAAACTGTTTTTT. Filled out from reference TRBV5-1 and TRBJ1-4, the complete variable domain reads KAGVTQTPRYLIKTRGQQVTLSCSPISGHRSVSWYQQTPGQGLQFLFEYFSETQRNKGNFPGRFSGRQFSNSRSEMNVSTLELGDSALYLCASSDPQTTNEKLFFGSGTQLSVL.

This clonotype has at least ten counts. As DNA, the CDR3 is TGTGCCAGCAGCCCCCTCGGGACTAGCCTGGTCAATGAGCAGTTCTTC. It encodes CASSPLGTSLVNEQFF. The chain links TRBV7-8 to TRBJ2-1; 9 bases map to TRBD2. CDR1 SGHVS and CDR2 FQNEAQ come from the germline V gene. The CDR3 loop spans 16 amino acids. V shed 5 bases, J shed 6 bases, and the junction held 11 bases outside the gene matches.